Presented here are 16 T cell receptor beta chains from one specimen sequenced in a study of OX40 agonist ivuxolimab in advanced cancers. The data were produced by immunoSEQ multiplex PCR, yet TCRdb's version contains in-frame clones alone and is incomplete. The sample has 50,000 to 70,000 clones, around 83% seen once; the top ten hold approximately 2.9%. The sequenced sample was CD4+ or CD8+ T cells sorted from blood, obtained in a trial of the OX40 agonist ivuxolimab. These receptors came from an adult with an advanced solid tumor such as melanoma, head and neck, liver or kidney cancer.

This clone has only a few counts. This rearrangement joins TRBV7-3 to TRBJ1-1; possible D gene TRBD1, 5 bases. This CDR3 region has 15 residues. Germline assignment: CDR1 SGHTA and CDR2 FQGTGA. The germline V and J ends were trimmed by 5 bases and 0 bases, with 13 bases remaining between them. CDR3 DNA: TGTGCCAGCAGCCGGGACGGCGTCATGAACACTGAAGCTTTCTTT. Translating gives CASSRDGVMNTEAFF.

CDR3 sequence reads: CASSLAGGYGYTF. The CDR3 region has the DNA TGTGCCAGCAGTTTAGCAGGCGGCTATGGCTACACCTTC. The V call is TRBV27, the J call TRBJ1-2; D gene ambiguous. CDR1 MNHEY and CDR2 SMNVEV come from the germline V gene (reference sequence). The CDR3 loop spans 13 amino acids. Trimming took off 2 bases at V and 4 bases at J, with 8 bases between the two ends.

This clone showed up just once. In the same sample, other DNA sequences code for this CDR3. Written as DNA, the CDR3 is TGTGCCAGCAGCGTCGAGGGGGCAGGGGAGACCCAGTACTTC. This gives the protein CASSVEGAGETQYF. The chain recombines TRBV9 with TRBJ2-5; TRBD1 aligns across 7 bases. The CDR3 consists of 14 residues. With 2 bases clipped from V and 5 bases from J, the junction kept 6 bases outside the gene matches. CDR1 SGDLS and CDR2 YYNGEE come from the germline V gene.

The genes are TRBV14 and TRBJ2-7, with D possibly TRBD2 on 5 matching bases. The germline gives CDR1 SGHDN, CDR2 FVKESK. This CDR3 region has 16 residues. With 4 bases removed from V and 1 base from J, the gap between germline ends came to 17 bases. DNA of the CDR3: TGTGCCAGCAGCCCGGCCCGGGGAGCGACTTCCTACGAGCAGTACTTC. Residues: CASSPARGATSYEQYF.

The CDR3 region has the DNA TGTGCCGCGTGGGGAATCAACAATCAGCCCCAGCATTTT. It is translated as CAAWGINNQPQHF. The genes are TRBV28 and TRBJ1-5; D uncertain. The CDR3 is 13 residues long. Germline values: CDR1 MDHEN, CDR2 SYDVKM. Trimming took off 11 bases at V and 3 bases at J, with 14 bases between the two ends.

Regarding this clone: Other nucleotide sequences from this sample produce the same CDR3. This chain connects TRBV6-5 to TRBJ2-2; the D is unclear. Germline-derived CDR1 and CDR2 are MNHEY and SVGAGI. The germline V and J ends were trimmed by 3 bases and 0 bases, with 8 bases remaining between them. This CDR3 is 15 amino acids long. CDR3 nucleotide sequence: TGTGCCAGCAGTTATGGCGGTACGAACACCGGGGAGCTGTTTTTT. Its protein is CASSYGGTNTGELFF.

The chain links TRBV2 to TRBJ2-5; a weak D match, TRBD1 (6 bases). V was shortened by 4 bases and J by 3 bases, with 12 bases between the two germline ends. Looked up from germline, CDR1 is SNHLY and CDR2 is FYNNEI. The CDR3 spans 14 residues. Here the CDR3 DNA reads TGTGCCAGCAGTGGACCGGGACAAGAAGAGACCCAGTACTTC. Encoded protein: CASSGPGQEETQYF.

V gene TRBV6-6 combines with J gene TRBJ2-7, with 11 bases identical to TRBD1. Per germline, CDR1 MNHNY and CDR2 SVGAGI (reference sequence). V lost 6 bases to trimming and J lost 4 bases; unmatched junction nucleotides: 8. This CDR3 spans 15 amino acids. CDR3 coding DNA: TGTGCCAGCAGCCCGGGACAGGGGGAAGGGTACGAGCAGTACTTC. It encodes CASSPGQGEGYEQYF.

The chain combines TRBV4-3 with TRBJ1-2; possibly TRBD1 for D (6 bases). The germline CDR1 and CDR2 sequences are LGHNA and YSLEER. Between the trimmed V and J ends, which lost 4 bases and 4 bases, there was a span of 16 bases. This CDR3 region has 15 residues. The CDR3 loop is CASSPGGVGGYGYTF. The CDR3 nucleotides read TGCGCCAGCAGCCCGGGTGGGGTAGGGGGCTATGGCTACACCTTC.

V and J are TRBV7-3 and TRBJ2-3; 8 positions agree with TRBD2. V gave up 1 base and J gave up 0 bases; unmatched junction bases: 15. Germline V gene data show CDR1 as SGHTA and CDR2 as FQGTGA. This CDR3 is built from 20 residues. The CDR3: CASSLSGWGLAGPSTDTQYF. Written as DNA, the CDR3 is TGTGCCAGCAGCTTAAGTGGATGGGGATTAGCGGGGCCTAGCACAGATACGCAGTATTTT.

Here the CDR3 reads CSVEGGTGFDEQYF. The CDR3 DNA sequence: TGCAGCGTTGAAGGTGGGACAGGTTTTGACGAGCAGTACTTC. The chain is built from TRBV29-1 and TRBJ2-7, with TRBD1 identical over 8 bases. Germline assignment: CDR1 SQVTM and CDR2 ANQGSEA. V shed 1 base and J 5 bases; nucleotides not matched to a gene: 7. The CDR3 runs 14 residues.

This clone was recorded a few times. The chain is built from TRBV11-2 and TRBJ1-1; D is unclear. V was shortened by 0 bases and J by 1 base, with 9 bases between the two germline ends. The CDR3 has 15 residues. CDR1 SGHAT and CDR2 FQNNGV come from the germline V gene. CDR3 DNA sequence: TGTGCCAGCAGCTTAGATCCTGTGAGGAACACTGAAGCTTTCTTT. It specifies CASSLDPVRNTEAFF. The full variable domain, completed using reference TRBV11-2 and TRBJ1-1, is EAGVAQSPRYKIIEKRQSVAFWCNPISGHATLYWYQQILGQGPKLLIQFQNNGVVDDSQLPKDRFSAERLKGVDSTLKIQPAKLEDSAVYLCASSLDPVRNTEAFFGQGTRLTVV.

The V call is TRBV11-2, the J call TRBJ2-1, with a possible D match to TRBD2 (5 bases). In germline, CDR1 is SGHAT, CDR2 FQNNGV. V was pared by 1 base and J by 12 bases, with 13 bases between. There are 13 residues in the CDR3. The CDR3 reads CASSLGESSAQFF. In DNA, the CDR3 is TGTGCCAGCAGCTTAGGGGAGTCCTCTGCGCAGTTCTTC.

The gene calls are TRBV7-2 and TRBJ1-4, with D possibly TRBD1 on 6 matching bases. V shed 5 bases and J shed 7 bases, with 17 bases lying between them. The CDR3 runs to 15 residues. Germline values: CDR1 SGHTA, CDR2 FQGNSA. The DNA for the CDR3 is TGTGCCAGCAGCCTAAATTCAGGGGTTGCTGAAAAACTGTTTTTT. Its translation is CASSLNSGVAEKLFF.

This CDR3 is CASSLVGDIQYF. The CDR3 nucleotides are TGTGCCAGCAGCTTAGTGGGGGACATTCAGTACTTC. The chain is built from TRBV11-2 and TRBJ2-4, with D perhaps given as TRBD1 or TRBD2 (5 bases each). This CDR3 region has 12 residues. V lost 1 base, J lost 8 bases, and 6 bases lay in between. The germline V gene encodes CDR1 SGHAT and CDR2 FQNNGV.

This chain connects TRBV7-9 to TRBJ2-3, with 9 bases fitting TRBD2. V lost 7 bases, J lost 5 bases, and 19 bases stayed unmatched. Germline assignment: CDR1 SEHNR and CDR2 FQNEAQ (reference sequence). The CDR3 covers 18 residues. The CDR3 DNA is TGTGCCAGCACCTTTTCATCCGGCTTTAGCGGGAGACAAGATACGCAGTATTTT. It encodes CASTFSSGFSGRQDTQYF.